These T cell receptor beta chains were read from a single sample in a study of molecular identifiers for immune sequencing clone quantification. MiXCR, applied by TCRdb to the PCR reads, yields one record per CDR3 protein. Among tens of thousands of distinct CDR3 sequences listed, around a sixth were seen once. The sample taken for sequencing was naive CD8+ T cells from blood, with Jurkat cell RNA spiked in. The receptor source for this set is a human donor in good health. Some libraries in this study had Jurkat cell RNA spiked in. CDR3s include the opening cysteine and the closing phenylalanine or tryptophan. A D gene is named only where the DNA matches it firmly. Only part of the rows carry a size: once, few, many, or a class if the clone is expanded.

DNA	CDR3	size	D	J	V
TGCGCCAGCAGCCAAAACTCAGGACAGGGGACGGAGACCCAGTACTTC	CASSQNSGQGTETQYF	many	TRBD1	TRBJ2-5	TRBV4-3
TGTGCCAGCAGCCCAACTGGCACGGATACGCAGTATTTT	CASSPTGTDTQYF	many	-	TRBJ2-3	TRBV7-9
TGTGCCAGCAGCGAAACAGGGGCTGGCGAGCAGTACTTC	CASSETGAGEQYF	many	TRBD1	TRBJ2-7	TRBV9
TGCGCCAGCAGCCAAGGTCCCCAATTGGACACTGAAGCTTTCTTT	CASSQGPQLDTEAFF	many	-	TRBJ1-1	TRBV4-1
TGTGCCACCAGTGATTCACTAGAGGGCTTCCCCTCTTCCTACAATGAGCAGTTCTTC	CATSDSLEGFPSSYNEQFF	many	-	TRBJ2-1	TRBV24-1
TGTGCCAGCAGGCCCTTAGGGGCGCCCGGGGAGCTGTTTTTT	CASRPLGAPGELFF	many	-	TRBJ2-2	TRBV27
TGTGCCAGCAGTCCCCGCCGGGGGCGAGCTAACTATGGCTACACCTTC	CASSPRRGRANYGYTF	many	-	TRBJ1-2	TRBV6-5
TGTGCCAGCAGCTCCTGGCGGGACGGTGACGATACGCAGTATTTT	CASSSWRDGDDTQYF	many	-	TRBJ2-3	TRBV7-2
TGTGCCAGCAGCTTCCGGGACAGGGCGAACACCGGGGAGCTGTTTTTT	CASSFRDRANTGELFF	many	TRBD1	TRBJ2-2	TRBV13
TGTGCCAGCAGCCAAGCTTCGGGAGGGCCCACAGATACGCAGTATTTT	CASSQASGGPTDTQYF	-	TRBD2	TRBJ2-3	TRBV14
TGTGCCAGCAGTCCCAAGATCGTGGTACTAGCGGAAACCGGGGAGCTGTTTTTT	CASSPKIVVLAETGELFF	many	TRBD2	TRBJ2-2	TRBV7-9
TGTGCCAGCACCCAAGGGACTAGCGGGATCTACGAGCAGTACTTC	CASTQGTSGIYEQYF	-	TRBD2	TRBJ2-7	TRBV2
TGCAGTGCTAGATCTTACTCCGGGACGCCAGGCTATGAGCAGTTCTTC	CSARSYSGTPGYEQFF	many	-	TRBJ2-1	TRBV20-1
TGCGCCAGCAGGATAGGGACTAGCGGGCCGGTAGAAGCCTACAATGAGCAGTTCTTC	CASRIGTSGPVEAYNEQFF	-	TRBD2	TRBJ2-1	TRBV10-2
TGCGCCAGCAGCCAAGTTGGGGGCTTCACGAGCTCCTACAATGAGCAGTTCTTC	CASSQVGGFTSSYNEQFF	many	-	TRBJ2-1	TRBV4-1
TGTGCCAGCAGCTTAGAATTTGGGGAGCTGTTTTTT	CASSLEFGELFF	many	-	TRBJ2-2	TRBV7-9
TGTGCCAGCGGCTCCACCGTAATCGGGAGCAGTGCTTACGAGCAATACTTC	CASGSTVIGSSAYEQYF	-	-	TRBJ2-7	TRBV13
TGCAGCGTGGTGACAGGGAACTCCTACGAGCAGTACTTC	CSVVTGNSYEQYF	many	TRBD1	TRBJ2-7	TRBV29-1
TGCGCCAGCAGCGTAACACTGGTCCCCAATGAGCAGTTCTTC	CASSVTLVPNEQFF	many	-	TRBJ2-1	TRBV5-1
TGTGCCAGCAGTTTACCCCCCACTGAAGCTTTCTTT	CASSLPPTEAFF	-	-	TRBJ1-1	TRBV28
TGTGCCAGCAGCCATGAACAGGACGCGACCTACGAGCAGTACTTC	CASSHEQDATYEQYF	-	-	TRBJ2-7	TRBV4-2
TGTGCCAGCAGCCTAAGACAGACAGGGAACACCGGGGAGCTGTTTTTT	CASSLRQTGNTGELFF	many	-	TRBJ2-2	TRBV7-8
TGTGCCAGTAGTCCGGCGGGAGGGCCCTACGAGCAGTACTTC	CASSPAGGPYEQYF	many	TRBD2	TRBJ2-7	TRBV19
TGTGCCAGCAGGTTTCCCGGGACAGTTGAAGCTTTCTTT	CASRFPGTVEAFF	many	TRBD1	TRBJ1-1	TRBV7-3
TGTGCCAGCAGCCCCCTGGGTAATCTCCAAGAGACCCAGTACTTC	CASSPLGNLQETQYF	many	-	TRBJ2-5	TRBV14
TGCAGTGGAGAGGAGGGAGAGCATGGCTACACCTTC	CSGEEGEHGYTF	many	-	TRBJ1-2	TRBV20-1
TGTGCCAGCAGCCAAGATGTTCGGCAGCCCTACTCCTACGAGCAGTACTTC	CASSQDVRQPYSYEQYF	many	-	TRBJ2-7	TRBV3-1
TGCGCCAGCAGCCCGGGACAGGGTTATGAAAAACTGTTTTTT	CASSPGQGYEKLFF	many	TRBD1	TRBJ1-4	TRBV5-1
TGTGCCAGCAGCCCTGCGGGACTAGCGGGTGGCACAGATACGCAGTATTTT	CASSPAGLAGGTDTQYF	many	TRBD2	TRBJ2-3	TRBV7-8
TGTGCCAGCAGTTTTTGGGCAGGTACTTCTATAGGTTCGCAGTTCTTC	CASSFWAGTSIGSQFF	-	-	TRBJ2-1	TRBV27
TGTGCCAGCAGTTTGTGGGGATCCAAAAACATTCAGTACTTC	CASSLWGSKNIQYF	-	-	TRBJ2-4	TRBV27
TGTGCCAGCAGCTCCGGGACAGGGCACACCGGGGAGCTGTTTTTT	CASSSGTGHTGELFF	many	TRBD1	TRBJ2-2	TRBV7-9
TGCAGTGCTAGAGATCACACCCGACTAGCGGGAGGGCCTCGGGCAGATACGCAGTATTTT	CSARDHTRLAGGPRADTQYF	many	TRBD2	TRBJ2-3	TRBV20-1
TGTGCCAGCAGTCCGAACAGGGCGGGGAACACTGAAGCTTTCTTT	CASSPNRAGNTEAFF	many	-	TRBJ1-1	TRBV12-3/TRBV12-4
TGTGCCAGTAGTATCGCGGGATCGAACACCGGGGAGCTGTTTTTT	CASSIAGSNTGELFF	many	-	TRBJ2-2	TRBV19
TGTGCTAGTGGTTTGTCTGCAGCGGGCGATAACAATGAGCAGTTCTTC	CASGLSAAGDNNEQFF	-	-	TRBJ2-1	TRBV12-5
TGTGCCAGCAGCCAAGCCAGTCAGCCCCAGCATTTT	CASSQASQPQHF	many	-	TRBJ1-5	TRBV3-1
TGCGCCAGCGGGCGAGATTTCACTGAAGCTTTCTTT	CASGRDFTEAFF	many	-	TRBJ1-1	TRBV10-2
TGTGCCACCAGTGCTCCGGGACAGGGGCCAGAGACCCAGTACTTC	CATSAPGQGPETQYF	many	TRBD1	TRBJ2-5	TRBV15
TGCAGTGCTAATCAAGCCGGCCAGGGGGCCTACGAGCAGTACTTC	CSANQAGQGAYEQYF	many	TRBD1	TRBJ2-7	TRBV20-1
TGTGCCAGCAGCGGGGGACTCTCCCCCTACGAGCAGTACTTC	CASSGGLSPYEQYF	few	-	TRBJ2-7	TRBV9
TGTGCTAGTGGCCCCAAACAGAGGGCGGGGTACACTGAAGCTTTCTTT	CASGPKQRAGYTEAFF	-	-	TRBJ1-1	TRBV12-5
TGTGCCAGTAGTATAGTTCCCTTACCAAACACTGAAGCTTTCTTT	CASSIVPLPNTEAFF	once	-	TRBJ1-1	TRBV19
TGCGCCAGCAGCCAATTCGGGACTAGCGGCTACGAGCAGTACTTC	CASSQFGTSGYEQYF	many	TRBD2	TRBJ2-7	TRBV4-1
TGTGCCAGCATCAAAGGGGTCTATGGGGCCAACGTCCTGACTTTC	CASIKGVYGANVLTF	many	-	TRBJ2-6	TRBV7-9
TGTGCCAGCAGTTACTTTGGGGGTTCCTACGAGCAGTACTTC	CASSYFGGSYEQYF	few	-	TRBJ2-7	TRBV6-6
TGCGCCAGCAGCTCGCGTGCCGGGACAGACTACAATGAGCAGTTCTTC	CASSSRAGTDYNEQFF	-	TRBD1	TRBJ2-1	TRBV4-3
TGTGCCAGCAGAGAGTGGGGCGGTGGCAATGAGCAGTTCTTC	CASREWGGGNEQFF	-	-	TRBJ2-1	TRBV5-6
TGCAGTGCTAGAGTGAGGGGACAGGACTCCCATAATTCACCCCTCCACTTT	CSARVRGQDSHNSPLHF	-	TRBD1	TRBJ1-6	TRBV20-1
TGTGCCAGCAGCAAAGCATGGCAGGAAGTTACCTACGAGCAGTACTTC	CASSKAWQEVTYEQYF	many	-	TRBJ2-7	TRBV21-1
TGCGCCAGCAGCCCGAGGACTGGCTACGAGCAGTACTTC	CASSPRTGYEQYF	-	-	TRBJ2-7	TRBV7-9
TGTGCCAGCAGTCCCTCAGTGGGAGACCGCCAAGAGACCCAGTACTTC	CASSPSVGDRQETQYF	once	-	TRBJ2-5	TRBV27
TGTGCCACCAGTGATTTGCCGTACAATGAGCAGTTCTTC	CATSDLPYNEQFF	few	-	TRBJ2-1	TRBV24-1
TGCAGCGTCGCTGGAGGGACAGACTACGAGCAGTACTTC	CSVAGGTDYEQYF	many	-	TRBJ2-7	TRBV29-1